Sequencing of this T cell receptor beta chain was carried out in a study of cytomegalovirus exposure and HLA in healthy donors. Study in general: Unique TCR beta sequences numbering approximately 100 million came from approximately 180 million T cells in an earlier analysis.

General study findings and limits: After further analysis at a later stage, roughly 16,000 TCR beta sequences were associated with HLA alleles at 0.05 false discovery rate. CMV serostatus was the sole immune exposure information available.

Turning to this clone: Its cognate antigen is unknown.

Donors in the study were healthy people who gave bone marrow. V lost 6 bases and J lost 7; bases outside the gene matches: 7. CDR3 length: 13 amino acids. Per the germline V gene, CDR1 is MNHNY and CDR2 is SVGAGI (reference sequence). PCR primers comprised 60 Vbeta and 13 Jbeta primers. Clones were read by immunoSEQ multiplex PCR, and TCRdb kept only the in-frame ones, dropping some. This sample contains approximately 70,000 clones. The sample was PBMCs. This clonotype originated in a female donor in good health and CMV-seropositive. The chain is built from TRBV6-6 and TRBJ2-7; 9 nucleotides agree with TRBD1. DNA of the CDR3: TGTGCCAGCAGCCCGACAGGGGGGGAGGAGCAGTACTTC. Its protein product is CASSPTGGEEQYF.